This entry features one T cell receptor beta chain sequence. Deletions cut 8 bases from V and 2 bases from J, with 8 bases between. The CDR3 runs 12 residues. This entry belongs to a study of blood T cells in healthy people across ages. A second roughly 6 to 11 cycle PCR used barcoded and J-beta primers. TCRdb reprocessed the 5' RACE reads with MiXCR, giving one entry per CDR3 protein. This sample has over 1,200,000 distinct CDR3 sequences, with roughly 59% found just once. The V and J genes are TRBV12-3 or TRBV12-4 and TRBJ2-3; D is unclear. Sequences were obtained from blood. The sequence was obtained from a man aged 18 to 30 in good health. CDR3 protein: CASRADTDTQYF. CDR3 sequence (DNA): TGTGCCAGCCGGGCGGACACAGATACGCAGTATTTT.